These 32 T cell receptor beta chains share one sample of origin, sequenced in a study of cytomegalovirus exposure and HLA in healthy donors (dated by TCRdb to 2017 to 2019). The receptor library was made with the immunoSEQ multiplex PCR assay. As stored in TCRdb, this immuneACCESS dataset retains in-frame rearrangements with V and J assigned. A fraction of the clones does not appear; measured against another copy, unresolved V genes explain less than half of the discrepancy, and the remainder lacks a known reason. Here the sample has some 190,000 clones; about 84% occur a single time. The ten largest clones represent roughly 1.5% of the sample. Source material: PBMCs. Every receptor here comes from a woman younger than 30 in good health and CMV-seronegative.

The gene calls are TRBV25-1 and TRBJ2-3, with TRBD2 matching 9 bases. This CDR3 region has 15 residues. V lost 4 bases, J lost 3 bases, and 5 bases stayed unmatched. The V gene's germline CDR1 is MGHDK and CDR2 SYGVNS. CDR3 sequence (DNA): TGTGCCAGCAGTGTTGGCGGGAGGGCAACAGATACGCAGTATTTT. This sequence encodes CASSVGGRATDTQYF.

The V call is TRBV13, the J call TRBJ1-4; D is uncertain. The CDR3 length is 15 residues. From germline, CDR1 is PRHDT and CDR2 FYEKMQ (reference sequence). V was shortened by 3 bases and J by 3 bases, with 11 bases between the two germline ends. The CDR3 DNA sequence: TGTGCCAGCAGCTTGCGGGGAGGATCTAATGAAAAACTGTTTTTT. Residues: CASSLRGGSNEKLFF.

The chain couples TRBV18 to TRBJ2-7, with 8 bases that match TRBD1. J gave up 6 bases and V 3 bases, and 7 bases lay outside the gene matches. Germline CDR1 reads KGHSH; CDR2 reads LQKENI. There are 14 residues in the CDR3. CDR3 bases: TGTGCCAGCTCACCCGGACAGGGTTGGAGCGAGCAGTACTTC. It translates to CASSPGQGWSEQYF.

V usage is TRBV9 and J usage is TRBJ2-7; 7 nucleotides match TRBD1. Germline-derived CDR1 and CDR2 are SGDLS and YYNGEE. The CDR3 contains 14 residues. V dropped 0 bases and J dropped 2; count of bases not matched to a gene: 2. CDR3: CASSVEGQTYEQYF. The CDR3 DNA is TGTGCCAGCAGCGTAGAGGGACAGACCTACGAGCAGTACTTC.

The gene calls are TRBV7-6 and TRBJ2-1; D is ambiguous. The germline V and J ends were trimmed by 1 base and 0 bases, with 13 bases remaining between them. The CDR3 extends over 17 amino acids. The germline V gene has CDR1 SGHVS and CDR2 FNYEAQ. The CDR3 region has the DNA TGTGCCAGCAGCTTAGTCTTGCGCCGAAGCTCCTACAATGAGCAGTTCTTC. It yields the protein CASSLVLRRSSYNEQFF.

The chain employs TRBV6-4 and TRBJ2-1; D is undetermined. Trimming left V 4 bases short and J 7 bases short, with 14 bases between. This CDR3 is 14 amino acids long. CDR1 MRHNA and CDR2 SNTAGT come from the germline V gene. The CDR3 region is CASSVNRQANEQFF. As DNA, the CDR3 is TGTGCCAGCAGTGTTAATAGGCAAGCGAATGAGCAGTTCTTC.

The V call is TRBV5-5, the J call TRBJ1-5; TRBD1 aligns across 7 bases. Germline assignment: CDR1 SGHKS and CDR2 YYEKEE (reference sequence). This CDR3 region has 16 residues. Trimming cost V 0 bases and J 6 bases; bases outside gene matches: 9. The DNA for the CDR3 is TGTGCCAGCAGCTTGGTCGCGACAGGGACAAGTCAGCCCCAGCATTTT. It is translated as CASSLVATGTSQPQHF. The full variable domain, with the rest looked up from reference TRBV5-5 and TRBJ1-5, is DAGVTQSPTHLIKTRGQQVTLRCSPISGHKSVSWYQQVLGQGPQFIFQYYEKEERGRGNFPDRFSARQFPNYSSELNVNALLLGDSALYLCASSLVATGTSQPQHFGDGTRLSIL.

V and J are TRBV12-5 and TRBJ2-5, with TRBD1 matching over 9 bases. This CDR3 is built from 14 residues. CDR1 and CDR2 from the germline V gene are LGHNT and FRNRAP. With V trimmed by 5 bases and J by 3 bases, 4 bases remained unmatched. The CDR3 loop reads CASGPRTGEETQYF. In DNA, the CDR3 is TGTGCTAGTGGTCCACGGACAGGGGAAGAGACCCAGTACTTC. The full variable domain, with the rest looked up from reference TRBV12-5 and TRBJ2-5, is DARVTQTPRHKVTEMGQEVTMRCQPILGHNTVFWYRQTMMQGLELLAYFRNRAPLDDSGMPKDRFSAEMPDATLATLKIQPSEPRDSAVYFCASGPRTGEETQYFGPGTRLLVL.

The rearrangement joins TRBV7-2 to TRBJ2-3, with D possibly matching TRBD2 (6 bases). CDR1 is SGHTA, CDR2 FQGNSA, per germline. The CDR3 extends over 16 amino acids. V was clipped by 4 bases and J by 2 bases, with 16 bases between them. The DNA for the CDR3 is TGTGCCAGCAGCTCGCTGGGCGGGGATTTCACAGATACGCAGTATTTT. Protein: CASSSLGGDFTDTQYF.

The chain couples TRBV4-2 to TRBJ1-6; D is undetermined. The germline V and J ends were trimmed by 4 bases and 0 bases, with 10 bases remaining between them. The CDR3 is 16 residues long. Per the germline V gene, CDR1 is LGHNA and CDR2 is YNFKEQ. The CDR3 sequence is CASSPGRSSYNSPLHF. The CDR3 region has the DNA TGTGCCAGCAGCCCCGGGAGGAGCTCCTATAATTCACCCCTCCACTTT.

This clone appeared a few times. This chain connects TRBV15 to TRBJ2-1; 9 positions match TRBD1. This CDR3 comprises 16 residues. J gave up 3 bases and V 1 base, and 4 bases lay outside the gene matches. CDR1 is LNHNV and CDR2 is YYDKDF in the germline V gene (reference sequence). The chain's CDR3 is CATSRGRGQGYNEQFF. The CDR3, as DNA: TGTGCCACCAGCAGAGGAAGGGGACAGGGCTACAATGAGCAGTTCTTC.

This chain uses TRBV10-3 with TRBJ2-3; TRBD1 agrees at 9 bases. The J segment lost 6 bases and the V segment lost 6 bases, leaving 16 bases of the junction unmatched. Germline CDR1 ENHRY, CDR2 SYGVKD. The CDR3 loop spans 17 amino acids. The CDR3 DNA follows: TGTGCCATCAGAGATCCCCCGGGGACAGGGACTATCGATACGCAGTATTTT. This codes for CAIRDPPGTGTIDTQYF.

The chain employs TRBV7-6 and TRBJ2-1; 10 bases match TRBD2. The junction had 3 bases not matched to a gene; V was cut back by 1 base and J by 3 bases. Looked up from germline, CDR1 is SGHVS and CDR2 is FNYEAQ. The CDR3 is 16 residues long. DNA for the CDR3: TGTGCCAGCAGCTTAGAGGCTAGCGGGAGCTACAATGAGCAGTTCTTC. Protein sequence: CASSLEASGSYNEQFF.

This chain links TRBV30 with TRBJ1-4; D gene uncertain. V was cut by 3 bases and J by 7 bases, with 15 bases left in between. The V gene's germline CDR1 is GTSNPN and CDR2 SVGIG (reference sequence). This CDR3 is built from 14 residues. CDR3 nucleotide sequence: TGTGCCTGGAGGCAACACCCCTGGAGTGAAAAACTGTTTTTT. It codes for CAWRQHPWSEKLFF.

The chain recombines TRBV5-1 with TRBJ2-7; TRBD2 matches 8 bases. The CDR3 is 14 residues long. The junction had 10 bases not matched to a gene; V was cut back by 4 bases and J by 7 bases. Germline-derived CDR1 and CDR2 are SGHRS and YFSETQ. For the CDR3, the DNA is TGCGCCAGCAGCCCTATGGCGGGAGGTGATGAGCAGTACTTC. Amino acids: CASSPMAGGDEQYF.

The V call is TRBV10-3, the J call TRBJ1-1; tentatively, D is TRBD1 (6 bases). CDR3 length equals 14 residues. Germline V lookup: CDR1 ENHRY, CDR2 SYGVKD. The ends were cut back, 7 bases at V and 5 bases at J, with 17 bases in the middle. This CDR3 is CAIKQGPGWTEAFF. The CDR3 nucleotides read TGTGCCATCAAACAGGGTCCGGGGTGGACTGAAGCTTTCTTT.

The rearrangement links TRBV5-4 to TRBJ1-1; 7 nucleotides match TRBD1. J lost 0 bases, V lost 4 bases, and 6 bases had no gene match. This CDR3 region has 15 residues. The germline gives CDR1 SGHNT, CDR2 YYREEE (reference sequence). The CDR3: CASSRQGPMNTEAFF. The CDR3 DNA reads TGTGCCAGCAGCCGACAGGGACCCATGAACACTGAAGCTTTCTTT.

This chain uses TRBV5-1 with TRBJ2-3; possibly TRBD1 for D (6 bases). The CDR3 extends over 13 amino acids. Germline V gene data show CDR1 as SGHRS and CDR2 as YFSETQ. V was cut by 8 bases and J by 1 base, with 11 bases left in between. The DNA for the CDR3 is TGCGCCAGTACAGGGCCAGGCACAGATACGCAGTATTTT. Translation gives CASTGPGTDTQYF.

The V gene is TRBV13, the J gene TRBJ2-1; D possibly corresponds to TRBD1 (5 bases). Between the trimmed V and J ends, which lost 2 bases and 1 base, there was a span of 12 bases. Germline V gene data show CDR1 as PRHDT and CDR2 as FYEKMQ (reference sequence). The CDR3 covers 16 residues. DNA for the CDR3: TGTGCCAGCAGCTTAATGGCAGGGTTGTCCTACAATGAGCAGTTCTTC. It encodes CASSLMAGLSYNEQFF.

The chain couples TRBV19 to TRBJ2-5; no clear D gene. The CDR3 has 13 amino acids. Trimming cost V 5 bases and J 5 bases, with 12 bases left between them. Germline V gives CDR1 LNHDA, CDR2 SQIVND (reference sequence). CDR3 residues: CASSFVPRETQYF. The CDR3 DNA follows: TGTGCCAGTAGTTTCGTACCTAGGGAGACCCAGTACTTC.

The CDR3 reads CASSLGQFQDTQYF. CDR3 DNA sequence: TGCGCCAGCAGCTTGGGACAGTTTCAAGATACGCAGTATTTT. The chain carries TRBV5-1 and TRBJ2-3, with a tentative D call TRBD1 (5 bases). Per germline, CDR1 SGHRS and CDR2 YFSETQ. Deletions cut 0 bases from V and 5 bases from J, with 10 bases between. This CDR3 spans 14 amino acids.

The chain has TRBV5-6 and TRBJ2-7, with 13 bases that match TRBD2. CDR3 size: 17 residues. J lost 7 bases, V lost 3 bases, and 13 bases had no gene match. CDR1 is SGHDT, CDR2 YYEEEE, per germline. In DNA, the CDR3 is TGTGCCAGCAGCTCGCCCCAAGGACTAGCGGGAGCCGGGGAGCAGTACTTC. Protein: CASSSPQGLAGAGEQYF.

This clone was detected only once. This chain joins TRBV5-8 and TRBJ2-7, with a possible D match to TRBD1 (6 bases). The CDR3 consists of 15 residues. The germline V and J ends were trimmed by 5 bases and 1 base, with 16 bases remaining between them. CDR1 and CDR2 (germline): SGHTS, YDEGEE. CDR3: CASSYRDTASYEQYF. As DNA, the CDR3 is TGTGCCAGCAGTTACCGGGACACCGCTTCCTACGAGCAGTACTTC.

The chain combines TRBV9 with TRBJ1-2; a weak D match, TRBD1 (5 bases). The CDR3 totals 17 residues. CDR1 and CDR2 from the germline V gene are SGDLS and YYNGEE. V was cut by 3 bases and J by 2 bases, with 20 bases left in between. The CDR3 protein is CASSAMWSGLTNYGYTF. The DNA of the CDR3 is TGTGCCAGCAGCGCGATGTGGTCGGGACTCACGAACTATGGCTACACCTTC.

A single count supports this clone. The chain uses TRBV5-1 and TRBJ2-3, with D perhaps TRBD1 (5 bases). Trimming took 2 bases from V and 3 from J, leaving 7 bases between them. CDR3 length: 13 amino acids. Looked up from germline, CDR1 is SGHRS and CDR2 is YFSETQ. The CDR3 DNA follows: TGCGCCAGCAGCTTTAGACAGACAGATACGCAGTATTTT. It translates to CASSFRQTDTQYF.

This chain links TRBV2 with TRBJ2-2; 10 bases line up with TRBD2. V lost 7 bases to trimming and J lost 7 bases; unmatched junction nucleotides: 12. From germline, CDR1 is SNHLY and CDR2 FYNNEI. The CDR3 runs 16 residues. CDR3 bases: TGTGCCAGCAATAGGGCTAGCGGGAGTTCAGGCGGGGAGCTGTTTTTT. Its translation: CASNRASGSSGGELFF.

CDR3 region: CASSPPGGIHEAFF. The CDR3 bases are TGTGCCAGCTCACCACCGGGGGGTATTCATGAAGCTTTCTTT. The rearrangement uses TRBV18 and TRBJ1-1; D may be TRBD1 (5 bases). Germline V gene sequence: CDR1 KGHSH, CDR2 LQKENI. This CDR3 is built from 14 residues. The V end was cut by 0 bases, the J end by 7 bases, with 12 bases between.

The chain is built from TRBV2 and TRBJ2-7; D may be TRBD2 (6 bases). This CDR3 region has 14 residues. The V end lost 4 bases, the J end lost 3 bases, and 13 bases lay between the germline ends. The V gene's germline CDR1 is SNHLY and CDR2 FYNNEI. This CDR3 reads CASSGRLEGYEQYF. The CDR3 DNA sequence: TGTGCCAGCAGTGGTCGACTAGAGGGCTACGAGCAGTACTTC.

The chain uses TRBV7-9 and TRBJ1-1; D is unresolved. From germline, CDR1 is SEHNR and CDR2 FQNEAQ (reference sequence). Trimming left V 2 bases short and J 2 bases short, with 9 bases between. There are 14 residues in the CDR3. CDR3 coding DNA: TGTGCCAGCAGCTTACGGAGCGTCAACACTGAAGCTTTCTTT. Translating it yields CASSLRSVNTEAFF.

The chain links TRBV6-5 to TRBJ1-2; 11 bases are a match to TRBD1. The germline gives CDR1 MNHEY, CDR2 SVGAGI. There are 15 residues in the CDR3. With 5 bases clipped from V and 5 bases from J, the junction kept 7 bases outside the gene matches. CDR3 loop: CASSRGTGGVYGYTF. The CDR3 DNA follows: TGTGCCAGCAGTCGAGGGACAGGGGGTGTATATGGCTACACCTTC.

The CDR3 region has the DNA TGTGCCAGCAGTACTCCCTACGAGCAGTACTTC. It translates to CASSTPYEQYF. The V gene is TRBV27, the J gene TRBJ2-7; D uncertain. CDR1 is MNHEY and CDR2 is SMNVEV in the germline V gene (reference sequence). V was trimmed by 5 bases and J by 2 bases, leaving 4 bases between them. CDR3 length equals 11 residues.

The CDR3 reads CAISEGSGDFSNQPQHF. The CDR3 coding sequence is TGTGCCATCAGTGAGGGGTCCGGAGATTTTAGCAATCAGCCCCAGCATTTT. This sequence joins TRBV10-3 and TRBJ1-5; D ambiguous. The CDR3 has 17 residues. Trimming cost V 2 bases and J 0 bases, with 14 bases left between them. The germline gives CDR1 ENHRY, CDR2 SYGVKD.